This TCR beta chain is from a study of technical replicates of blood from a few donors. Libraries were prepared by immunoSEQ multiplex PCR; TCRdb keeps only in-frame clonotypes and omits some of them. The repertoire has roughly 76,000 clones, approximately 94% of them found once; the top ten carry approximately 0.39%. The CDR3 runs 14 residues. The V and J ends lost 5 bases and 2 bases, in that order; junction bases with no gene match: 6. In germline, CDR1 is MNHEY, CDR2 SVGAGI. The material sequenced was T cells isolated from PBMCs. The TCR originated in a human donor in good health. The chain is built from TRBV6-5 and TRBJ2-7, with 7 bases identical to TRBD2. CDR3 amino acids: CASSRWEGPYEQYF. CDR3 sequence (DNA): TGTGCCAGCAGTCGATGGGAGGGCCCCTACGAGCAGTACTTC.